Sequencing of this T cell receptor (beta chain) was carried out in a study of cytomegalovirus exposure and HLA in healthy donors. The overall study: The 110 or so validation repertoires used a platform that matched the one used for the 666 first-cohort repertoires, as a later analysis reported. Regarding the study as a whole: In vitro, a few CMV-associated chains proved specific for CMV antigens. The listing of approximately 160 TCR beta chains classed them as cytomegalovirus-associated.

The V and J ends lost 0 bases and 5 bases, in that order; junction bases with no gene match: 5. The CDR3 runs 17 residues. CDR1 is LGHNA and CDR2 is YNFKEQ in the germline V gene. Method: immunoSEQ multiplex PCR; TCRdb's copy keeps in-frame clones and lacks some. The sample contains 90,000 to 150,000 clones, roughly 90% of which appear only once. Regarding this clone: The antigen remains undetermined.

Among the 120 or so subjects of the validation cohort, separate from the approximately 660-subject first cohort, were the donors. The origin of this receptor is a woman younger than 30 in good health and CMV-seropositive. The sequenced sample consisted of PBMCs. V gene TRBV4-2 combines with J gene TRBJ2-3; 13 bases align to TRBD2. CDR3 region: CASSQEILAGGEDTQYF. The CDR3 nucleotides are TGTGCCAGCAGCCAAGAAATACTAGCGGGAGGGGAAGATACGCAGTATTTT.